The following is a TCR beta chain sequence with its context. Donors came from a validation cohort of over a hundred subjects, distinct from the first 666-subject cohort. The protocol was immunoSEQ multiplex PCR, while the TCRdb copy is restricted to in-frame clones and leaves out a portion. The top ten clones hold 20% to 25% of a sample with 150,000 to 170,000 clones, around nine tenths of them seen once. The data originate from a study of cytomegalovirus exposure and HLA in healthy donors. The wider study: Both the 120 validation repertoires and the roughly 640 first-cohort repertoires used the same platform, as reported by a later analysis.

Germline V lookup: CDR1 MNHEY, CDR2 SMNVEV (reference sequence). This CDR3 contains 16 residues. Losses at the gene ends were 5 bases for V and 6 bases for J; bases not matched to a gene: 12. The source is a man aged 18 to 29 in good health and CMV-seropositive. The V and J genes are TRBV27 and TRBJ1-1; 10 positions agree with TRBD1. The sample comprised PBMCs. Written as DNA, the CDR3 is TGTGCCAGCAGTGATTGGACAGGGGGTGATGTCTCTGAAGCTTTCTTT. Amino acid sequence: CASSDWTGGDVSEAFF.